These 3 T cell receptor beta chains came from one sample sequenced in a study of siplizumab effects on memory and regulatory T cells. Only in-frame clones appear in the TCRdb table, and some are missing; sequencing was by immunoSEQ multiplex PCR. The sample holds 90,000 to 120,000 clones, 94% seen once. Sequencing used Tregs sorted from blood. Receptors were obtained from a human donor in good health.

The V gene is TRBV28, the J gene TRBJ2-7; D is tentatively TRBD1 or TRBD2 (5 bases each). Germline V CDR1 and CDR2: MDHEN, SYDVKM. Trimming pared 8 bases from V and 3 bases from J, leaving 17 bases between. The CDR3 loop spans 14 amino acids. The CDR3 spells CASWLGTPYYEQYF. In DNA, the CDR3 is TGTGCCAGCTGGTTGGGGACGCCTTACTACGAGCAGTACTTC. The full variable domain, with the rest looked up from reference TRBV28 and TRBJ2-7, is DVKVTQSSRYLVKRTGEKVFLECVQDMDHENMFWYRQDPGLGLRLIYFSYDVKMKEKGDIPEGYSVSREKKERFSLILESASTNQTSMYLCASWLGTPYYEQYFGPGTRLTVT.

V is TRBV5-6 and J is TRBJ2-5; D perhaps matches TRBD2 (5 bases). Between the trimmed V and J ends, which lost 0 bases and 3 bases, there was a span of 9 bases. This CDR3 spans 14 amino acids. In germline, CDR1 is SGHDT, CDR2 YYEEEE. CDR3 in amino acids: CASSLVAQEETQYF. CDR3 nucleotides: TGTGCCAGCAGCTTGGTAGCGCAGGAAGAGACCCAGTACTTC.

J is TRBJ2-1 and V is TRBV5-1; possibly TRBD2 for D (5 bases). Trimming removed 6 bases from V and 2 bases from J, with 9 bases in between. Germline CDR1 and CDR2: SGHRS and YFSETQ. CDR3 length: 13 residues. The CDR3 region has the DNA TGCGCCAGCACGTGGGGAGCCTACAATGAGCAGTTCTTC. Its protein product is CASTWGAYNEQFF.